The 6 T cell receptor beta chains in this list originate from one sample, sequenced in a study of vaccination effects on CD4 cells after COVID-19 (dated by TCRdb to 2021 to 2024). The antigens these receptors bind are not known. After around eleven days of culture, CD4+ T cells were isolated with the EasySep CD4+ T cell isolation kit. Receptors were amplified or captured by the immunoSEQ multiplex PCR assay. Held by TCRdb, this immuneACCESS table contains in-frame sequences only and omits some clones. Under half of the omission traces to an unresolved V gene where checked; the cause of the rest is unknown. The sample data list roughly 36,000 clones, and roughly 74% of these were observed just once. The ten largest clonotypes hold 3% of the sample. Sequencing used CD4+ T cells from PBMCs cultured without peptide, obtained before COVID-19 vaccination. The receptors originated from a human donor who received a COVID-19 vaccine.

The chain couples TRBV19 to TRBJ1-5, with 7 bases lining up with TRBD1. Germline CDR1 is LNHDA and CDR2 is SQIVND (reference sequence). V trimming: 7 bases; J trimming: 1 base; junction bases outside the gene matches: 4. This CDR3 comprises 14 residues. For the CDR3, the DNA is TGTGCCAGTAAAATGGGACAGAGCAATCAGCCCCAGCATTTT. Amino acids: CASKMGQSNQPQHF.

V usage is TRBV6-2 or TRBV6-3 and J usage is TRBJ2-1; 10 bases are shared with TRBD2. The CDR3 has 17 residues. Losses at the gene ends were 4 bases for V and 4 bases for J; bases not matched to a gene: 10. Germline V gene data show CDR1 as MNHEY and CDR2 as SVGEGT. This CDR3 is CASSSPLAGDHYNEQFF. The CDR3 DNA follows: TGTGCCAGCAGTTCCCCCCTAGCGGGGGACCATTACAATGAGCAGTTCTTC.

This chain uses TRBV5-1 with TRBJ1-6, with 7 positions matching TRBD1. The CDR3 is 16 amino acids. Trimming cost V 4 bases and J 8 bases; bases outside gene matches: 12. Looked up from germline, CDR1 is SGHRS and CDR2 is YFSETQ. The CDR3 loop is CASSINRGDMDSPLHF. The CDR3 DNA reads TGCGCCAGCAGCATCAACAGGGGAGATATGGATTCACCCCTCCACTTT.

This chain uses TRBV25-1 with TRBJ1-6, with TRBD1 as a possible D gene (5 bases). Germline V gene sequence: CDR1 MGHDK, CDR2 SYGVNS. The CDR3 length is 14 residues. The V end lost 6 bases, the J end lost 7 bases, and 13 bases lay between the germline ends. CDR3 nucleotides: TGTGCCAGCAGCGGGGACCGCGGCAATTCACCCCTCCACTTT. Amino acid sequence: CASSGDRGNSPLHF.

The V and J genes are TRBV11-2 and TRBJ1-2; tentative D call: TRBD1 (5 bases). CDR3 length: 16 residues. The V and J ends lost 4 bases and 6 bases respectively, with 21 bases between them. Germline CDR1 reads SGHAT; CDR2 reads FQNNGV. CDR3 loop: CASSSSSGGGIDGYTF. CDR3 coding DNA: TGTGCCAGCAGCTCCTCCTCGGGGGGAGGGATTGATGGCTACACCTTC.

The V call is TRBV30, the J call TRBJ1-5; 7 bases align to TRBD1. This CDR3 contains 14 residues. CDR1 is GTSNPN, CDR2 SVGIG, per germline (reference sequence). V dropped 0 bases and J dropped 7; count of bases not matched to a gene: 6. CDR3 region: CAWSVTGRNQPQHF. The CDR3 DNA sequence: TGTGCCTGGAGTGTGACAGGGAGAAACCAGCCCCAGCATTTT. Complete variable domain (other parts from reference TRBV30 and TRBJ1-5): SQTIHQWPATLVQPVGSPLSLECTVEGTSNPNLYWYRQAAGRGLQLLFYSVGIGQISSEVPQNLSASRPQDRQFILSSKKLLLSDSGFYLCAWSVTGRNQPQHFGDGTRLSIL.